A selection of T cell receptor beta chains follows, all from one sample in a study of tumor-infiltrating lymphocytes in oesophageal squamous cell carcinoma. TCRdb called the PCR reads again in MiXCR, with one record for every CDR3 protein. Altogether some 18,000 distinct CDR3 sequences are present, approximately 39% being singletons, with the ten largest covering around a sixth. Sequences were obtained from normal esophageal tissue next to the tumor. All receptors come from a female donor with esophageal squamous cell carcinoma. The CDR3 runs from the conserved cysteine through the conserved F or W. The D gene is left open where the match is weak. The size of a clone is reported for some rows only, either as once, few or many, or as a class for expanded clones.

TRBV10-1	TRBJ2-5	-	-	CASSSQGTQYF	TGCGCCAGCAGTTCCCAGGGGACCCAGTACTTC
TRBV11-3	TRBJ1-2	TRBD1	many	CASSSSGTGGGYTF	TGTGCCAGCAGCTCGTCCGGGACAGGGGGGGGCTACACCTTC
TRBV6-5	TRBJ1-1	TRBD1	-	CASSLRGQGTEAFF	TGTGCCAGCAGTCTCAGGGGGCAGGGGACTGAAGCTTTCTTT
TRBV11-3	TRBJ2-1	TRBD2	few	CASSLGLAGGAYEQFF	TGTGCCAGCAGCTTAGGACTAGCGGGAGGAGCGTATGAGCAGTTCTTC
TRBV5-1	TRBJ1-2	-	many	CASSSSGIGDYTF	TGCGCCAGCAGCTCGTCAGGGATCGGGGACTACACCTTC
TRBV12-3/TRBV12-4	TRBJ2-5	-	many	CASSPSYETQYF	TGTGCCAGCAGTCCATCTTATGAGACCCAGTACTTC
TRBV4-1	TRBJ2-5	-	many	CASSQHGTGEETQYF	TGCGCCAGCAGCCAACACGGGACGGGGGAAGAGACCCAGTACTTC
TRBV10-3	TRBJ2-7	-	many	CAIGTGAGYEQYF	TGTGCCATCGGCACAGGGGCGGGGTACGAGCAGTACTTC
TRBV27	TRBJ2-4	-	few	CASSRQGRLAKNIQYF	TGTGCCAGCAGTAGGCAGGGGCGTCTAGCCAAAAACATTCAGTACTTC
TRBV12-5	TRBJ2-7	-	-	CADRDWPYEQYF	TGTGCCGATCGGGACTGGCCCTACGAGCAGTACTTC
TRBV5-6	TRBJ1-1	-	many	CASSLLPGGSVTEAFF	TGTGCCAGCAGCTTGTTGCCAGGTGGTTCTGTCACTGAAGCTTTCTTT
TRBV27	TRBJ2-7	-	many	CASSYISGTNEQYF	TGTGCCAGCAGTTATATTTCCGGGACCAATGAGCAGTACTTC
TRBV7-2	TRBJ2-1	-	medium-sized	CASSPANEQFF	TGTGCCAGCAGCCCCGCCAATGAGCAGTTCTTC
TRBV7-2	TRBJ2-1	-	-	CASSLVLLYNEQFF	TGTGCCAGCAGCTTAGTGCTTCTATACAATGAGCAGTTCTTC
TRBV7-6	TRBJ2-3	TRBD2	-	CASSDGLAGGQDTQYF	TGTGCCAGCAGCGATGGACTAGCGGGAGGGCAAGATACGCAGTATTTT
TRBV11-2	TRBJ2-3	-	medium-sized	CASSLAPSAFDTQYF	TGTGCCAGCAGCTTAGCCCCCTCCGCCTTCGATACGCAGTATTTT
TRBV7-2	TRBJ2-5	TRBD1	-	CASSLASDRGETQYF	TGTGCCAGCAGCTTAGCATCGGACAGGGGGGAGACCCAGTACTTC
TRBV7-2	TRBJ2-3	TRBD2	-	CASSLATSGGGDTQYF	TGTGCCAGCAGCTTAGCTACTAGCGGGGGAGGGGATACGCAGTATTTT
TRBV20-1	TRBJ2-1	TRBD2	-	CSARGWTSGRESSYNEQFF	TGCAGTGCTAGAGGGTGGACTAGCGGGAGGGAAAGCTCCTACAATGAGCAGTTCTTC
TRBV7-6	TRBJ2-7	-	many	CASSSGSGQGPYEQYF	TGTGCCAGCAGCTCGGGGTCGGGGCAGGGCCCCTACGAGCAGTACTTC
TRBV7-3	TRBJ2-3	-	medium-sized	CASSLLGLTSTDTQYF	TGTGCCAGCAGCCTCCTTGGGTTAACTAGCACAGATACGCAGTATTTT
TRBV7-8	TRBJ1-2	TRBD1	many	CASSFSTGGIYGYTF	TGTGCCAGCAGCTTCTCGACAGGGGGCATCTATGGCTACACCTTC
TRBV12-3/TRBV12-4	TRBJ2-1	-	-	CASSLGGIEQFF	TGTGCCAGCAGTTTAGGAGGGATCGAGCAGTTCTTC
TRBV10-2	TRBJ2-7	-	many	CASSEGRIGEQYF	TGCGCCAGCAGTGAAGGTAGGATTGGGGAGCAGTACTTC
TRBV28	TRBJ2-1	TRBD2	medium-sized	CASSSTPFSGTYNEQFF	TGTGCCAGCAGTTCTACACCCTTTAGCGGGACCTACAATGAGCAGTTCTTC
TRBV20-1	TRBJ1-6	TRBD1	-	CSATGGRVHSPLHF	TGCAGTGCAACAGGGGGCAGAGTGCATTCACCCCTCCACTTT
TRBV7-2	TRBJ2-1	TRBD2	-	CASMKSWGASGRRYNEQFF	TGTGCCAGCATGAAATCGTGGGGGGCTAGCGGGAGGAGGTACAATGAGCAGTTCTTC
TRBV5-1	TRBJ2-7	TRBD2	many	CASSLSGLALSYEQYF	TGCGCCAGCAGCTTATCGGGACTAGCGCTATCCTACGAGCAGTACTTC
TRBV6-4	TRBJ2-2	-	many	CASRLEASTGELFF	TGTGCCAGCCGGCTAGAGGCCTCCACCGGGGAGCTGTTTTTT